This T cell receptor (beta chain) appears in the sequencing data of a study of early T cells in non-severe SARS-CoV-2 infection. Study details: Bulk RNA from unsorted whole blood was sequenced; chains were unpaired.

Between the trimmed V and J ends, which lost 4 bases and 6 bases, there was a span of 15 bases. In germline, CDR1 is SGHVS, CDR2 FNYEAQ. CDR3 length equals 15 residues. Individual cDNA molecules each received unique molecular identifiers attached to them. MiXCR was run by TCRdb on the 5' RACE reads, yielding one entry per CDR3 protein. The data hold 26,000 or so distinct CDR3 sequences, with 4% to 4.5% observed a single time. The TCR sequence derives from an adult who was a healthcare worker with PCR-confirmed SARS-CoV-2 infection or an uninfected control (not recorded which). This chain links TRBV7-6 with TRBJ2-2, with D hard to call. Sequencing used whole blood. CDR3 amino acids: CASSSTPRASGELFF. CDR3 nucleotide sequence: TGTGCCAGCAGCTCAACCCCCCGAGCTTCCGGGGAGCTGTTTTTT.